The entry that follows covers one TCR beta chain sequence. What this receptor recognizes is not known. No quality values exist for individual bases; no much larger clone is one base distant. The data were obtained in a study of shared clonotypes between healthy human individuals (dated by TCRdb to the early 2020s). For the study in its entirety: The cohort included a few men and a couple of women between 18 and 49 years of age. For each donor, CD4 naive and CD4 memory were each given three plates, CD8 naive was given two plates, and CD8 memory was given one plate. Blood TCR repertoires of several healthy adults were deeply sequenced to estimate repertoire size and the extent of clonotype sharing between individuals. Libraries were prepared and TCR repertoires were sequenced by different laboratories using diverse techniques, in order to increase sequencing depth and limit assay-specific biases. Per donor, leukapheresis produced somewhere between about 0.94 and 10 billion PBMCs. The full study reports these points: Larger estimated clonotype richness was generally found for naive subsets than for memory subsets. The genetic and exposure-history diversity represented was limited by the small number of donors. Incomplete sequencing was indicated by rarefaction of sorted-subset datasets, despite the large sequencing depth. Sharing across a handful of donors was observed for 5% to 6.5% of naive CD4, over 3% of naive CD8, 2.3% of memory CD4, and 0.4% of memory CD8 clonotypes. Compared with non-shared clonotypes, clonotypes shared by all four sorted-subset donors had higher generation probabilities. Sampling was limited to blood, and TCR repertoires in tissue likely differ from TCR repertoires in blood. Pairwise subsampling indicated that sequencing depth was expected to affect the degree of clonotype sharing among donors.

The donors were healthy, HIV-negative adults with no recently reported acute infections or vaccinations. All donors were Caucasian adults living in Nashville, Tennessee, USA. Magnetic negative selection was used to enrich CD4+ T cells, after which naive cells were positively selected on CD45RA and the negative fraction became the memory subset. Blood was obtained by leukapheresis, after which PBMCs were separated by Ficoll-Histopaque density gradient centrifugation and cryopreserved in liquid nitrogen vapor phase. Analytical flow cytometry was used to check the purity and quantity of every magnetically sorted T cell population. Genomic DNA was isolated from each sorted fraction and quantified by UV absorbance on a Nanodrop 2000c. CDR1 and CDR2, per the germline V gene, are MDHEN and SYDVKM. The CDR3 covers 17 residues, taking in both the cysteine and the phenylalanine. CDR3 DNA is the only sequence kept; it has 51 bases, read in frame from the first base. V is pared back by 6 bases and J by 0 bases, with 17 bases lying between the germline termini.

Using the deep immunoSEQ assay, multiplex PCR amplified TCR CDR3 regions from genomic DNA. Extracted genomic DNA from each cell subset was distributed evenly across all wells of several immunoSEQ 96-well plates, and each plate was treated as a replicate. Each replicate PCR for sorted subsets received around 200 ng genomic DNA, equal to roughly 29,000 T cell genomes. Purified libraries were quantified with a Qubit 3.0 fluorometer, sized on a Bioanalyzer 2100, and re-quantified with the KAPA Library Quantification kit. Every immunoSEQ 96-well plate was sequenced on a separate single-read 150-cycle Illumina NextSeq 550 flow cell. In the paper's pipeline: Because the immunoSEQ output held only junctional sequences and lacked quality scores, the filtering could not match the filtering applied to full-length reads. Sequences were annotated with PyIR, a Python wrapper for IgBLAST v1.9, using IMGT germline references to assign V/J genes and CDR3. Reads were removed for weak V/J assignments (E-value above 1e-6), missing CDR3, stop codons, out-of-frame junctions, or ambiguous translated residues. A V3J clonotype was defined by an identical inferred V gene, J gene, and CDR3 amino acid sequence. Percentage overlap between repertoires was calculated by dividing the number of shared unique clonotypes by the size of the smaller repertoire. RTK rarefaction, the Chao1 estimator, and Recon v2.1 estimates of unobserved clonotypes were used to assess repertoire richness. Generation probabilities for all TCRbeta clonotypes obtained by the gDNA method from a handful of donors were computed using OLGA. TCRdb took this table from immuneACCESS and kept in-frame rearrangements with V and J called. Such tables lack part of the clones; where checked against another copy, unresolved V genes explain under half of the gap, and the rest is unexplained. D and trimming were read from the DNA, whereas the V and J calls and clone size are those reported in that table. The sample profile shows about 2 million clones; 95% of them were found once. The ten top clones hold 0.13% of the sample.

The receptor comes from a young man in good health. The sample was naive CD4+ T cells sorted from blood. The cell subset or site label here, explained by the study, means: CD45RA+ positively selected. This sequence uses TRBV28 and TRBJ1-4, and perhaps TRBD1 as D gene, on 5 matching bases. CDR3 loop: CASSGARRGTTNEKLFF. Here is the DNA: TGTGCCAGCAGCGGGGCCCGTCGTGGGACAACTAATGAAAAACTGTTTTTT.